The clone carrying this T cell receptor (beta chain) came up a few times. Its target is unknown. The data stem from a study of T-cell memory formation after mild COVID-19. As for the study in general: The TCR clusters were mostly specific to one donor.

General study findings and limits: Contracting clones from day 15 to 85 had balanced CD4/CD8; later expanders favoured CD4+.

TCRdb itself ran the 5' RACE reads through MiXCR, one entry per CDR3 protein. The sample carries hundreds of thousands of distinct CDR3 sequences, 25% to 30% recorded once. The CDR3 is 14 residues long. The V gene lost 3 bases and the J gene lost 6 bases, with 12 bases spanning the gap. The germline V gene encodes CDR1 LGHDT and CDR2 YNNKEL (reference sequence). The chain links TRBV3-1 to TRBJ2-1; either TRBD1 or TRBD2 may supply D (5 bases each). Sequencing used PBMCs or a T cell subset sorted from them (not recorded which). This sequence originates from an adult woman who had mild COVID-19 (a few samples of this study predate the infection). Cell type and time point are not known. The CDR3 spells CASSQGVNPNEQFF. The CDR3, as DNA: TGTGCCAGCAGCCAGGGGGTCAACCCCAATGAGCAGTTCTTC.